This T cell receptor (beta chain) was documented in a study of CD8 T cells in ankylosing spondylitis. Study observations and caveats: Clones linked to disease, bearing a CD8+ phenotype, were relatively rare in peripheral blood. There was reportedly significant enrichment of clones that were disease-linked in matched ankylosing spondylitis synovial fluid.

This clonotype showed up just a few times. Antigen: not known. There are 15 residues in the CDR3. Trimming cost V 4 bases and J 5 bases, with 18 bases left between them. Germline V lookup: CDR1 SGHTA, CDR2 FQGNSA. TCRdb itself ran the 5' RACE reads through MiXCR, one entry per CDR3 protein. The profile shows approximately 200,000 distinct CDR3 sequences, around 13% of them singletons. The chain employs TRBV7-2 and TRBJ2-7; D possibly matches TRBD1 or TRBD2 (5 bases each). This TCR was sampled from a male donor with ankylosing spondylitis or in good health (not recorded which). Sequences were obtained from blood, either unsorted or a sorted T cell fraction (not recorded which). CDR3 nucleotide sequence: TGTGCCAGCAGCTGGGGGAAGGCTCCCGGCCACGAGCAGTACTTC. It codes for CASSWGKAPGHEQYF.